This TCR beta chain is from a study of blood T cell repertoires in COVID-19. This clone showed up many times. Only in-frame clones appear in the TCRdb table, and some are missing; sequencing was by immunoSEQ multiplex PCR. This table holds approximately 57,000 clones, around 82% found once. Germline lookup yields CDR1 WSHSY and CDR2 SAAADI. The V and J ends lost 4 bases and 0 bases respectively, with 13 bases between them. This CDR3 is built from 16 residues. This sequence was found in an elderly woman with acute or convalescent COVID-19. Sequencing was performed on peripheral blood. This chain joins TRBV10-2 and TRBJ1-3, with a possible D match to TRBD1 (5 bases). The CDR3 sequence is CASSGGTGLSGNTIYF. The CDR3 bases are TGCGCCAGCAGTGGGGGGACGGGACTCTCTGGAAACACCATATATTTT.